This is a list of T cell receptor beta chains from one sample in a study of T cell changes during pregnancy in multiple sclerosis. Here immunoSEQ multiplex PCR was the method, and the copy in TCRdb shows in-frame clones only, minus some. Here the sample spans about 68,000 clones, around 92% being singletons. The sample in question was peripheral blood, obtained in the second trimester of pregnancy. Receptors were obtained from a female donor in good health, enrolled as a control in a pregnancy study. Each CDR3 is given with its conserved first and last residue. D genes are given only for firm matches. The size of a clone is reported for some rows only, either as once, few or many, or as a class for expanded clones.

TGTGCCAGCAGCCGTTCACTAGCGGGCAATGAGCAGTTCTTC | CASSRSLAGNEQFF | TRBD2 | TRBV7-2 | . | TRBJ2-1
TGCGCCAGCAGCCAAGTAGGGACAGGGCGTGAAAAACTGTTTTTT | CASSQVGTGREKLFF | TRBD1 | TRBV4-1 | . | TRBJ1-4
TGTGCCAGCAGCTTTTATAGGAGTAATGAGCAGTTCTTC | CASSFYRSNEQFF | . | TRBV13 | . | TRBJ2-1
TGTGCCAGCACCGCCATAACTAGCGGGAGGCTTAGCTCCTACGAGCAGTACTTC | CASTAITSGRLSSYEQYF | TRBD2 | TRBV2 | . | TRBJ2-7
TGTGCCAGCAGTTCGGGACACCTCTACGAGCAGTACTTC | CASSSGHLYEQYF | . | TRBV5-6 | . | TRBJ2-7
TGTGCCACCCGCCCCACTAGCGAGAACACCGGGGAGCTGTTTTTT | CATRPTSENTGELFF | TRBD2 | TRBV28 | . | TRBJ2-2
TGCGCCAGCAGCCAAGGTGATAGCGGGGGGAAAGAGACCCAGTACTTC | CASSQGDSGGKETQYF | TRBD2 | TRBV4-1 | . | TRBJ2-5
TGTGCCAGCAGCTTAGTTGGCGCTAGCGGGAGAACAAACTACGAGCAGTACTTC | CASSLVGASGRTNYEQYF | TRBD2 | TRBV7-2 | . | TRBJ2-7
TGTGCCAGCAGCGTAGCCGCCGGGCAACAGGGGGCAGGAGATACGCAGTATTTT | CASSVAAGQQGAGDTQYF | TRBD1 | TRBV9 | . | TRBJ2-3
TGTGCCAGCAGTGAACCAGGGGGGTCTGAAAAACTGTTTTTT | CASSEPGGSEKLFF | TRBD1 | TRBV6-1 | . | TRBJ1-4
TGCGCCAGCAGCTCCCTAGCGGGGGGCACAGATACGCAGTATTTT | CASSSLAGGTDTQYF | TRBD2 | TRBV5-1 | . | TRBJ2-3
TGCGCCAGCAGCTCCACCTCGGACAGTTACACTGAAGCTTTCTTT | CASSSTSDSYTEAFF | . | TRBV5-1 | once | TRBJ1-1
TGTGCCAGCAGCTCACAGGGGGCCAATAATCAGCCCCAGCATTTT | CASSSQGANNQPQHF | TRBD1 | TRBV2 | . | TRBJ1-5
TGTGCCAGTAGTCCTCTAGCTGGGGGCGGGAGCACAGATACGCAGTATTTT | CASSPLAGGGSTDTQYF | . | TRBV19 | . | TRBJ2-3
TGTGCCAGCACCCCCGACAGCACCTCTGGAAACACCATATATTTT | CASTPDSTSGNTIYF | . | TRBV9 | once | TRBJ1-3
TGTGCTAGTGGTTTGGTACAGGGGGGGGGAAACACCATATATTTT | CASGLVQGGGNTIYF | TRBD1 | TRBV12-5 | . | TRBJ1-3
TGTGCCAGCAGTTGGAGGGGTGAAGCTTTCTTT | CASSWRGEAFF | . | TRBV5-4 | . | TRBJ1-1
TGTGCCAGCAGCTTACAGGGGGATGCCGGGGAGCTGTTTTTT | CASSLQGDAGELFF | TRBD1 | TRBV25-1 | . | TRBJ2-2
TGCGCCAGCAGCCCGGGACAGGGGGGGAGACAGCCCCAGCATTTT | CASSPGQGGRQPQHF | TRBD1 | TRBV4-1 | . | TRBJ1-5
TGTGCCAGCGGGTGGGCTACACTCTCCTACGAGCAGTACTTC | CASGWATLSYEQYF | . | TRBV6-5 | . | TRBJ2-7
TGTGCCAGCAGCTCCCCCCGGGGAGCGGGAGGGCACAATGAGCAGTTCTTC | CASSSPRGAGGHNEQFF | TRBD2 | TRBV11-2 | . | TRBJ2-1
TGTGCCAGCAGTGCTTCGTGGGCGGAGCTGTTTTTT | CASSASWAELFF | . | TRBV2 | . | TRBJ2-2
TGTGCCATCAGTGAGTCAGGGGGTAGCAATCAGCCCCAGCATTTT | CAISESGGSNQPQHF | . | TRBV10-3 | . | TRBJ1-5
TGTGCCAGCAGCGTAGGAACTAGCGGGGGGCCCTCCTACAATGAGCAGTTCTTC | CASSVGTSGGPSYNEQFF | TRBD2 | TRBV9 | . | TRBJ2-1
TGTGCCAGCAGCTTAGAAAAGCGGGAGAAACGGGAGCAGTACTTC | CASSLEKREKREQYF | TRBD2 | TRBV7-8 | . | TRBJ2-7
TGTGCCAGCAGCTTAGGGCCGGGGAACTATGGCTACACCTTC | CASSLGPGNYGYTF | . | TRBV7-2 | . | TRBJ1-2
TGTGCCAGCAGCTTGGGGACTGACACCTACGAGCAGTACTTC | CASSLGTDTYEQYF | . | TRBV5-4 | . | TRBJ2-7
TGTGCCAGTAGCTTACAGGGCGGCGTTGGTGAAGCTTTCTTT | CASSLQGGVGEAFF | . | TRBV19 | . | TRBJ1-1
TGTGCCAGCTCACCTGGGACAGGGCCCTACGAGCAGTACTTC | CASSPGTGPYEQYF | TRBD1 | TRBV18 | once | TRBJ2-7
TGTGCCAGCAGTGCGGGACAGGGTTATGGCTACACCTTC | CASSAGQGYGYTF | TRBD1 | TRBV27 | . | TRBJ1-2
TGTGCCAGCAGCCTGGGAGAGGCCGGGTACCGGGCTTTCTTT | CASSLGEAGYRAFF | . | TRBV11-1 | . | TRBJ1-1
TGTGCCAGCAGACTGGGTTCGGGGGGGCCGGGTGAGCAGTTCTTC | CASRLGSGGPGEQFF | TRBD2 | TRBV2 | . | TRBJ2-1
TGTGCCAGCAGCTTGTTCGGGACATCCATCGACACAGATACGCAGTATTTT | CASSLFGTSIDTDTQYF | . | TRBV7-2 | once | TRBJ2-3
TGTGCCTGGAGTGTACCTAGCGGGTACAGCTCCTACGAGCAGTACTTC | CAWSVPSGYSSYEQYF | TRBD2 | TRBV30 | . | TRBJ2-7
TGCGCCAGCAGCTTGATGAAACTAGCGGGAGGATTGGATAGAGATACGCAGTATTTT | CASSLMKLAGGLDRDTQYF | TRBD2 | TRBV5-1 | once | TRBJ2-3
TGTGCCAGCAGTTACTCGGCGGGGACTAGTGGGGAGACCCAGTACTTC | CASSYSAGTSGETQYF | TRBD2 | TRBV6-5 | few | TRBJ2-5
TGTGCCAGTACCAAAGTGACAGGGGGCTATGGCTACACCTTC | CASTKVTGGYGYTF | TRBD1 | TRBV19 | . | TRBJ1-2
TGCGCCAGCGTTCCGGGGGGGGCGGAGAACACTGAAGCTTTCTTT | CASVPGGAENTEAFF | . | TRBV23-1 | once | TRBJ1-1
TGTGCCAGTAGACATAGCGGGGGCTCCTACGAGCAGTACTTC | CASRHSGGSYEQYF | TRBD2 | TRBV19 | . | TRBJ2-7
TGTGCCAGCCCCAGGGTAACTACTAACTATGGCTACACCTTC | CASPRVTTNYGYTF | . | TRBV2 | . | TRBJ1-2
TGTGCCAGCAGGTTCGGGACAGGAAACACCGGGGAGCTGTTTTTT | CASRFGTGNTGELFF | TRBD1 | TRBV5-6 | . | TRBJ2-2
TGCGCCAGCAGCCCGCTAGCGGGAGGGCCAGATACGCAGTATTTT | CASSPLAGGPDTQYF | TRBD2 | TRBV5-1 | once | TRBJ2-3
TGTGCCAGCAAACGGACGGGGAGCTCCTACGAGCAGTACTTC | CASKRTGSSYEQYF | . | TRBV27 | once | TRBJ2-7
TGTGCCAGCAGTTTACTTAGCGGGGCGATCACAGATACGCAGTATTTT | CASSLLSGAITDTQYF | TRBD2 | TRBV27 | . | TRBJ2-3
TGCGCCAGCAGCTTGGCGGGGATAGAGACCCAGTACTTC | CASSLAGIETQYF | . | TRBV5-1 | . | TRBJ2-5
TGTGCCACGCAACAGGGACTAGAGGCTGGCTACACCTTC | CATQQGLEAGYTF | . | TRBV6-1 | . | TRBJ1-2
TGTGCCAGCAGCTTTACGGACAACTACAATGAGCAGTTCTTC | CASSFTDNYNEQFF | . | TRBV11-3 | . | TRBJ2-1
TGTGCCAGCAGCTACTCCCAGGCGAACGGGGAGCTGTTTTTT | CASSYSQANGELFF | . | TRBV14 | . | TRBJ2-2